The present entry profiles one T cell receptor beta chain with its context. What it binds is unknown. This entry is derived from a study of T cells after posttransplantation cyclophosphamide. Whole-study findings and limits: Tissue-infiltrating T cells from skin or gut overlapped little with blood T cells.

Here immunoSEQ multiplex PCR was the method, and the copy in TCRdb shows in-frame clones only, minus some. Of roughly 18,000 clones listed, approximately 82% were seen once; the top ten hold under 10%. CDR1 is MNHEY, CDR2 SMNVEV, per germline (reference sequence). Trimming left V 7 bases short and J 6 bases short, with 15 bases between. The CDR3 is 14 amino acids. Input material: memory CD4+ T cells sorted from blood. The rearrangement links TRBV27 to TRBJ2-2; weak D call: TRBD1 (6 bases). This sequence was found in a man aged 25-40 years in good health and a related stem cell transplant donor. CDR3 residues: CASNPVWGPGELFF. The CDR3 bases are TGTGCCAGCAACCCAGTTTGGGGGCCCGGGGAGCTGTTTTTT.